One sample yielded the 23 T cell receptor beta chains listed below, sequenced in a study of cytomegalovirus exposure and HLA in healthy donors. Both 60 Vbeta primers and 13 Jbeta primers went into the PCR. The assay was immunoSEQ multiplex PCR, and TCRdb's table has in-frame clones only and misses some. The top ten hold 2.5% to 3.5% of the sample, which has approximately 150,000 clones, roughly 80% seen once. Material: PBMCs. The receptors derive from a female donor in good health and CMV-seronegative.

The rearrangement links TRBV9 to TRBJ2-2, with TRBD2 matching 9 bases. The CDR3 runs to 18 residues. The ends lost 0 bases at V and 0 bases at J; junction bases unmatched: 6. The germline V gene has CDR1 SGDLS and CDR2 YYNGEE. The CDR3 DNA is TGTGCCAGCAGCGTAGTTCCTAGCGGGGCGCCGAACACCGGGGAGCTGTTTTTT. Translating it yields CASSVVPSGAPNTGELFF.

The chain uses TRBV25-1 and TRBJ1-2; D gene uncertain. This CDR3 comprises 13 residues. The ends were cut back, 2 bases at V and 4 bases at J, with 8 bases in the middle. Per the germline V gene, CDR1 is MGHDK and CDR2 is SYGVNS. CDR3 in DNA: TGTGCCAGCAGTGAACCCTCCCGCTATGGCTACACCTTC. This sequence encodes CASSEPSRYGYTF.

This rearrangement joins TRBV5-1 to TRBJ1-1; D is uncertain. Germline V gene sequence: CDR1 SGHRS, CDR2 YFSETQ. CDR3 length equals 14 residues. The V and J ends lost 4 bases and 1 base respectively, with 11 bases between them. In nucleotides, the CDR3 is TGCGCCAGCAGCCCTGCGCGGGGGAACACTGAAGCTTTCTTT. Its protein product is CASSPARGNTEAFF. The full variable domain, its missing parts supplied by reference TRBV5-1 and TRBJ1-1, is KAGVTQTPRYLIKTRGQQVTLSCSPISGHRSVSWYQQTPGQGLQFLFEYFSETQRNKGNFPGRFSGRQFSNSRSEMNVSTLELGDSALYLCASSPARGNTEAFFGQGTRLTVV.

The chain carries TRBV11-2 and TRBJ2-1; TRBD2 aligns across 7 bases. Germline V CDR1 and CDR2: SGHAT, FQNNGV. The CDR3 contains 17 residues. The V gene end was trimmed by 5 bases and the J gene end by 0 bases; junction bases not matched to a gene: 10. The CDR3 DNA is TGTGCCAGCAGCCCCCGGACTGGCGGGGGCTCCTACAATGAGCAGTTCTTC. Amino acid sequence: CASSPRTGGGSYNEQFF.

This clone is a singleton in its sample. Lacking the conserved final phenylalanine or tryptophan, this CDR3 likely reflects a read error. The chain links TRBV6-5 to TRBJ2-3; no definite D call. Germline V gene data show CDR1 as MNHEY and CDR2 as SVGAGI. Trimming stripped 4 bases from V and 8 bases from J, with 13 bases between. This CDR3 comprises 13 residues. This CDR3 reads CASSSAPEPTQYL. CDR3 nucleotide sequence: TGTGCCAGCAGTTCCGCCCCGGAGCCTACGCAGTATCTT.

The chain couples TRBV5-4 to TRBJ2-1, with 7 bases matching TRBD1. With V trimmed by 3 bases and J by 2 bases, 5 bases remained unmatched. From germline, CDR1 is SGHNT and CDR2 YYREEE (reference sequence). The CDR3 contains 15 residues. CDR3 amino acids: CASSSDRAAYNEQFF. In DNA, the CDR3 is TGTGCCAGCAGCTCTGACAGGGCAGCCTACAATGAGCAGTTCTTC.

This sequence joins TRBV29-1 and TRBJ1-1, with 9 positions matching TRBD1. The CDR3 covers 12 residues. The V and J ends lost 7 bases and 4 bases, in that order; junction bases with no gene match: 4. The V gene's germline CDR1 is SQVTM and CDR2 ANQGSEA. The CDR3 DNA reads as TGCAGCGCACGACAGGGGGTCACTGAAGCTTTCTTT. Its protein is CSARQGVTEAFF.

V usage is TRBV7-2 and J usage is TRBJ2-1, with 10 nucleotides matching TRBD2. The CDR3 totals 17 residues. Losses at the gene ends were 2 bases for V and 5 bases for J; bases not matched to a gene: 9. Per germline, CDR1 SGHTA and CDR2 FQGNSA. CDR3 nucleotides: TGTGCCAGCAGCTTACCTGTCAGCGGGGGGGGAAACAATGAGCAGTTCTTC. This gives the protein CASSLPVSGGGNNEQFF.

This clone occurred a few times. The V gene is TRBV30, the J gene TRBJ2-7, with 11 bases matching TRBD2. CDR1 and CDR2 (germline): GTSNPN, SVGIG (reference sequence). V was pared by 6 bases and J by 4 bases, with 8 bases of the junction left unmatched. This CDR3 has 14 amino acids. CDR3 bases: TGTGCCTGTTCAACTGGGACTAGCGGATACGAGCAGTACTTC. Its protein is CACSTGTSGYEQYF.

This chain joins TRBV4-3 and TRBJ2-3; D possibly corresponds to TRBD2 (5 bases). In germline, CDR1 is LGHNA, CDR2 YSLEER. This CDR3 comprises 16 residues. V dropped 3 bases and J dropped 0 bases, with 13 bases sitting between them. CDR3: CASSQTLTGSTDTQYF. The CDR3 bases are TGCGCCAGCAGCCAGACCCTCACGGGGAGCACAGATACGCAGTATTTT.

This clone was seen a handful of times. J is TRBJ2-7 and V is TRBV6-6, with TRBD1 matching 9 bases. This CDR3 is 13 amino acids long. CDR1 is MNHNY, CDR2 SVGAGI, per germline (reference sequence). V lost 5 bases, J lost 3 bases, and 2 bases stayed unmatched. CDR3 sequence reads: CASSPTGGYEQYF. The CDR3, as DNA: TGTGCCAGCAGTCCGACAGGGGGCTACGAGCAGTACTTC.

The V and J genes are TRBV29-1 and TRBJ2-1; 7 nucleotides line up with TRBD2. From germline, CDR1 is SQVTM and CDR2 ANQGSEA. V lost 7 bases and J lost 9; bases outside the gene matches: 12. This CDR3 is 13 amino acids long. DNA of the CDR3: TGCAGCGCCTTTAGCGGGTCCGGAGGTGAGCAGTTCTTC. Its protein is CSAFSGSGGEQFF.

The rearrangement joins TRBV30 to TRBJ2-3; perhaps TRBD2 as D (6 bases). There are 15 residues in the CDR3. V lost 3 bases and J 3 bases, leaving 16 bases between the germline ends. Germline assignment: CDR1 GTSNPN and CDR2 SVGIG (reference sequence). In DNA, the CDR3 is TGTGCCTGGAGGCGTGTCGGGGGAAGGACAGATACGCAGTATTTT. Its translation: CAWRRVGGRTDTQYF.

The chain combines TRBV27 with TRBJ1-1; D remains unclear. The CDR3 totals 14 residues. Germline lookup yields CDR1 MNHEY and CDR2 SMNVEV (reference sequence). The germline V and J ends were trimmed by 2 bases and 2 bases, with 9 bases remaining between them. CDR3: CASSLGVFNTEAFF. The CDR3 coding sequence is TGTGCCAGCAGTTTAGGAGTATTTAACACTGAAGCTTTCTTT.

The chain links TRBV4-3 to TRBJ1-2; D is ambiguous. The CDR3 loop spans 14 amino acids. CDR1 is LGHNA, CDR2 YSLEER, per germline. V was cut by 1 base and J by 3 bases, with 9 bases left in between. The CDR3 region is CASSQVGVDYGYTF. The CDR3 DNA is TGCGCCAGCAGCCAAGTAGGAGTTGACTATGGCTACACCTTC.

This clone was observed a few times. The chain is built from TRBV5-1 and TRBJ1-5, with no clear D. This CDR3 has 19 amino acids. Trimming removed 4 bases at V and 0 bases at J, with 23 bases between. Germline loops: CDR1 SGHRS, CDR2 YFSETQ. The chain's CDR3 is CASSQKVAGHNDSNQPQHF. CDR3 in DNA: TGCGCCAGCAGCCAAAAGGTGGCAGGTCATAATGATAGCAATCAGCCCCAGCATTTT.

The V and J genes are TRBV27 and TRBJ1-4; weak D call: TRBD1 (5 bases). V was clipped by 6 bases and J by 5 bases, with 13 bases between them. Germline loops: CDR1 MNHEY, CDR2 SMNVEV (reference sequence). The CDR3 loop spans 14 amino acids. The CDR3, as DNA: TGTGCCAGCAGGAGGGGTCGGGAGAATGAAAAACTGTTTTTT. This gives the protein CASRRGRENEKLFF.

This clone has a single count. The rearrangement joins TRBV30 to TRBJ1-1; D not certain. Deletions cut 2 bases from V and 9 bases from J, with 16 bases between. The CDR3 extends over 13 amino acids. Per the germline V gene, CDR1 is GTSNPN and CDR2 is SVGIG (reference sequence). Here the CDR3 reads CAWSRAIGSQAFF. The CDR3 region has the DNA TGTGCCTGGAGTAGGGCCATCGGGAGCCAAGCTTTCTTT.

As concerns this clone: The junction does not match germline at one end; this may be a read error. The chain links TRBV7-9 to TRBJ2-7, with D tentatively TRBD2 (6 bases). CDR1 and CDR2 from the germline V gene are SEHNR and FQNEAQ (reference sequence). This CDR3 contains 12 residues. The CDR3 region has the DNA TGTTCCAGCAGCGGCGGGGTAAACGAGCAGTACTTC. The encoded protein is CSSSGGVNEQYF.

This clone has more than one count but fewer than ten. The rearrangement links TRBV30 to TRBJ2-7; D is perhaps TRBD2 (6 bases). The CDR3 extends over 15 amino acids. V was pared by 2 bases and J by 4 bases, with 18 bases between. Germline V gene data show CDR1 as GTSNPN and CDR2 as SVGIG (reference sequence). The CDR3 loop reads CAWSPSRRGKYEQYF. Written as DNA, the CDR3 is TGTGCCTGGAGTCCTAGCCGTCGGGGGAAATACGAGCAGTACTTC.

The V call is TRBV7-2, the J call TRBJ2-7; unclear D gene. CDR1 is SGHTA and CDR2 is FQGNSA in the germline V gene. The CDR3 spans 13 residues. The germline V and J ends were trimmed by 2 bases and 2 bases, with 7 bases remaining between them. DNA of the CDR3: TGTGCCAGCAGCTTAACAACAACCTACGAGCAGTACTTC. It translates to CASSLTTTYEQYF.

With regard to this clone: This likely reflects a read error, since a far larger clone is one base away. The chain couples TRBV7-9 to TRBJ2-7; possibly TRBD1 for D (5 bases). This CDR3 comprises 12 residues. Germline V gives CDR1 SEHNR, CDR2 FQNEAQ (reference sequence). The CDR3 DNA reads TGTTCCAGCGCAGGGTGGGCCTACGAGCAGTACTTC. Protein product: CSSAGWAYEQYF.

This clone was seen a handful of times. J is TRBJ2-7 and V is TRBV5-6, with 10 bases that match TRBD1. Germline V gene lookup returns CDR1 SGHDT and CDR2 YYEEEE. Germline trimming cut 5 bases from V and 3 bases from J; bases unmatched to any gene: 17. This CDR3 is built from 18 residues. The CDR3 bases are TGTGCCAGCAGAAAGACAGGGGGCGCGTGGGGCGGGGACTACGAGCAGTACTTC. Translating it yields CASRKTGGAWGGDYEQYF. Supplemented by reference TRBV5-6 and TRBJ2-7, the full variable domain reads DAGVTQSPTHLIKTRGQQVTLRCSPKSGHDTVSWYQQALGQGPQFIFQYYEEEERQRGNFPDRFSGHQFPNYSSELNVNALLLGDSALYLCASRKTGGAWGGDYEQYFGPGTRLTVT.